This T cell receptor beta chain derives from a study of early T cells in non-severe SARS-CoV-2 infection (dated by TCRdb to about 2021). For the wider study: Because TCR sequencing relied on bulk RNA taken from unsorted whole blood, pairing of alpha and beta chains was not possible.

Library construction relied on 5' RACE. These reads were obtained on a NextSeq 500. In the TCR library protocol, unique molecular identifiers were attached to individual cDNA molecules to correct for PCR bias and sequencing error. Both TCR alpha and beta chains were sequenced, and tight co-correlation was observed between alpha and beta sequence abundances in each sample. The authors processed their data as follows. Decombinator V4 was used to annotate the V gene, J gene and CDR3 of the TCR sequences. TCRs were defined as expanded if a significant change between any two time points was detected under a Poisson model with p below 0.0001. TCR abundances were normalised to the total number of TCRs sequenced per sample and expressed as counts per million. TRAV1-2 paired with TRAJ12, TRAJ20 or TRAJ33 defined MAIT TCRs, while TRAV10 paired with TRAJ18 defined iNKT TCRs. VDJdb, accessed 1 November 2021, was searched for CMV, EBV and SARS-CoV-2 annotated TCRs, with TCRs annotated for multiple antigens excluded. TCRdb's own reprocessing of the public reads used fastp at Q25 and MiXCR and kept productive beta chains. Entries that share a CDR3 protein sequence are merged under the most common genes and DNA. TCRdb assigned the V and J calls; the authors' analysis was not used. The sample data list over 75,000 distinct CDR3 sequences, and about 13% of these were observed just once. Approximately 2.3% of the sample comes from the top ten.

This clonotype came up many times. Its antigen target is currently unknown. Base qualities were left out, and no much larger clone turns up one base away. Beyond this particular receptor, the publication reports: VDJdb matching was skewed toward anti-spike CD8 responses, so virus-specific expansions were likely underestimated and private and CD4 specificities were missed.

A case-control design nested within a healthcare worker cohort in London, UK, was used, with weekly nasopharyngeal swab PCR tests and blood sampling performed. Between 23 and 31 March 2020, the week of the UK lockdown, healthcare workers were enrolled and then followed up weekly for as long as 16 weeks. Deletion took 6 bases off V and 8 bases off J, with a span of 19 bases between the germline ends. The CDR3 has 15 amino acids, counting the end cysteine and phenylalanine. This entry keeps only the CDR3 DNA: 45 bases, framed from base 1. Per the germline V gene (reference sequence), LNHDA is the CDR1 and SQIVND is the CDR2.

The sequenced sample consisted of whole blood. The TCR originated in an adult who was a healthcare worker with PCR-confirmed SARS-CoV-2 infection or an uninfected control (not recorded which). The V gene is TRBV19 and the J gene is TRBJ1-4; the D gene is possibly TRBD1, with 6 bases matching. The CDR3 protein: CASSRGTLDSEKLFF. Here is the DNA: TGTGCCAGTAGCCGCGGGACACTCGATAGCGAAAAACTGTTTTTT.